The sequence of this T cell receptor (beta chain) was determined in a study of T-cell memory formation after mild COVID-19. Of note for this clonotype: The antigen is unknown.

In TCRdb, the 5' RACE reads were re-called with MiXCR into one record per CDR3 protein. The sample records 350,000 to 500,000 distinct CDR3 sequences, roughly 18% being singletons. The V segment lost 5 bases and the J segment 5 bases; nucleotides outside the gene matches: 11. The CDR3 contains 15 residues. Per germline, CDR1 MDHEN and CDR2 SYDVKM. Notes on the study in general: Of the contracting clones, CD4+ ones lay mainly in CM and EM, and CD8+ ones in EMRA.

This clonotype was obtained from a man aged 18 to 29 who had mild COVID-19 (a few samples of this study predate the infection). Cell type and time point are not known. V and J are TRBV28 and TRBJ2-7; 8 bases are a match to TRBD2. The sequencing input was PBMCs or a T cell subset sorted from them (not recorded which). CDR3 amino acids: CASSPSGGRENEQYV. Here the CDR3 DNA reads TGTGCCAGCAGTCCCAGCGGGGGTCGGGAAAACGAGCAGTACGTC.